Listed below are T cell receptor beta chains from one sample, sequenced in a study of OX40 agonist ivuxolimab in advanced cancers. Clones were read by immunoSEQ multiplex PCR, and TCRdb kept only the in-frame ones, dropping some. Of tens of thousands of clones in the sample, 90% were seen once. Sequenced material: CD4+ or CD8+ T cells sorted from blood, taken in a trial of the OX40 agonist ivuxolimab. The receptor source for this set is an adult with an advanced solid tumor such as melanoma, head and neck, liver or kidney cancer. Both conserved end residues are part of each CDR3. The order of the fields is CDR3 protein, J gene, D gene, V gene. The D gene is left open where the match is weak.

cdr3_aa: CASSLATGHVGNTIYF; j_call: TRBJ1-3; d_call: TRBD1; v_call: TRBV5-5
cdr3_aa: CASSPAAGGTYNEQFF; j_call: TRBJ2-1; d_call: TRBD1; v_call: TRBV5-1
cdr3_aa: CASSIGIEGETQYF; j_call: TRBJ2-5; d_call: .; v_call: TRBV2
cdr3_aa: CASSLVKTGLAEAFF; j_call: TRBJ1-1; d_call: TRBD1; v_call: TRBV7-9
cdr3_aa: CASSPDRGAQPQHF; j_call: TRBJ1-5; d_call: TRBD1; v_call: TRBV18
cdr3_aa: CAWGTADTIYF; j_call: TRBJ1-3; d_call: .; v_call: TRBV30
cdr3_aa: CASSIDIPDYEQYF; j_call: TRBJ2-7; d_call: .; v_call: TRBV19
cdr3_aa: CASSTPTGGDGYTF; j_call: TRBJ1-2; d_call: TRBD1; v_call: TRBV19
cdr3_aa: CASSDGQGNGYTF; j_call: TRBJ1-2; d_call: TRBD1; v_call: TRBV28
cdr3_aa: CASLYPGNYGYTF; j_call: TRBJ1-2; d_call: .; v_call: TRBV6-1
cdr3_aa: CASSEPYSSYGYTF; j_call: TRBJ1-2; d_call: .; v_call: TRBV6-1
cdr3_aa: CSVGGGEGYNEQFF; j_call: TRBJ2-1; d_call: TRBD2; v_call: TRBV29-1
cdr3_aa: CAISESMFRTGTENTEAFF; j_call: TRBJ1-1; d_call: .; v_call: TRBV10-3
cdr3_aa: CASSTGEKGGLDTQYF; j_call: TRBJ2-3; d_call: .; v_call: TRBV5-4
cdr3_aa: CASSTGTGTGEQYF; j_call: TRBJ2-7; d_call: TRBD1; v_call: TRBV2
cdr3_aa: CASSRDGQGAYEQYF; j_call: TRBJ2-7; d_call: TRBD1; v_call: TRBV18